A selection of T cell receptor beta chains follows, all from one sample in a study of T cell repertoires in cytomegalovirus infection. Their target antigens are unknown. In TCRdb, the reads were re-called with MiXCR into one record per CDR3 protein. The table includes roughly 800,000 distinct CDR3 sequences, around 29% detected once. The sequencing used cultured CD8+ T cells from PBMCs, collected from culture after CMV antigen stimulation. These receptors came from a human donor in good health (CMV status not recorded). Some clones in this sample may be carry-over from other donors' samples. The CDR3 runs from the conserved cysteine through the conserved F or W. D genes are given only for firm matches. Expanded clones get a size class; other rows say once, few or many, or leave the size out.

d_call	v_call	j_call	clone_size	cdr3_nt	cdr3_aa
TRBD2	TRBV7-6	TRBJ2-2	few	TGTGCCAGCAGCTTAGGTCCAGCGGGGGGGCCCACCGGGGAGCTGTTTTTT	CASSLGPAGGPTGELFF
-	TRBV7-2	TRBJ2-6	-	TGTGCCAGCAGCTTAGGCAGGGAACTCTCTGGGGCCAACGTCCTGACTTTC	CASSLGRELSGANVLTF
-	TRBV7-9	TRBJ2-7	-	TGTGCCAGCAGCGTTGGACCTCCCTCCGAGCAGTACTTC	CASSVGPPSEQYF
-	TRBV24-1	TRBJ2-5	few	TGTGCCACCAGTGATTTGAGGAAAGAGACCCAGTACTTC	CATSDLRKETQYF
-	TRBV7-4	TRBJ1-2	-	TGTGCCAGCAGCTTACCGGACAAGGGAAACTATGGCTACACCTTC	CASSLPDKGNYGYTF
-	TRBV24-1	TRBJ2-2	-	TGTGCCACCAGTGCCCAACATCAGGGAACGAACACCGGGGAGCTGTTTTTT	CATSAQHQGTNTGELFF
-	TRBV28	TRBJ2-2	-	TGTGTCAGCACCATTATCGCCTCCCTAGGAGACGGGGCCGGGGAGCTGTTTTTT	CVSTIIASLGDGAGELFF
-	TRBV4-2	TRBJ1-5	-	TGTGCCAGCAGCCAAGATGATTATCAGCCCCAGCATTTT	CASSQDDYQPQHF
-	TRBV6-5	TRBJ2-1	-	TGTGCCAGCAGTTACTCTCATAACAGGAATGAGCAGTTCTTC	CASSYSHNRNEQFF
TRBD1	TRBV7-6	TRBJ1-1	-	TGTGCCAGCAGCTCCAGACAGGGGGTGAACACTGAAGCTTTCTTT	CASSSRQGVNTEAFF
-	TRBV7-6	TRBJ1-1	few	TGTGCCAGCAGCCCCACGGAGCTAGGGAAGAACACTGAAGCTTTCTTT	CASSPTELGKNTEAFF
-	TRBV11-2	TRBJ2-1	few	TGTGCCAGCTTAGGAGTCGGAAGCAATGAGCAGTTCTTC	CASLGVGSNEQFF
-	TRBV7-2	TRBJ2-3	many	TGTGCCAGCAGCTTAGTCGTAGGACCGATCACAGATACGCAGTATTTT	CASSLVVGPITDTQYF
-	TRBV20-1	TRBJ1-2	-	TGCAGTGCTCCCTCTTGGGGGACCTTC	CSAPSWGTF
TRBD1	TRBV6-1	TRBJ2-2	few	TGTGCCGGCGACAGGGAGAACACCGGGGAGCTGTTTTTT	CAGDRENTGELFF
-	TRBV7-9	TRBJ2-1	-	TGTGCCAGCAGCTTATTCGTGAAGTTGGGAAACAATGAGCAGTTCTTC	CASSLFVKLGNNEQFF
TRBD1	TRBV6-1	TRBJ1-4	-	TGTGCCAGCAGCCCGGTGGAGGGGGCGAATGAAAAACTGTTTTTT	CASSPVEGANEKLFF
-	TRBV7-8	TRBJ2-1	few	TGTGCCAGCAGCTTAGGGTTTTTCCGGTTCTTC	CASSLGFFRFF
-	TRBV7-2	TRBJ1-1	many	TGTGCCAGCAGCTTAGCCGGGGGGCCGAACACTGAAGCTTTCTTT	CASSLAGGPNTEAFF
TRBD1	TRBV6-6	TRBJ1-5	-	TGTGCCAGCAGGGGACAGGGAACGGGGTTTCATCAGCCCCAGCATTTT	CASRGQGTGFHQPQHF
TRBD1	TRBV29-1	TRBJ1-2	-	TGCAGCGTTGAATCGCAGGGGGCGAATGGCTACACCTTC	CSVESQGANGYTF
-	TRBV7-6	TRBJ1-1	few	TGTGCCAGCAGCTTCGGAAAAATGAACACTGAAGCTTTCTTT	CASSFGKMNTEAFF
TRBD1	TRBV7-6	TRBJ1-5	few	TGTGCCAGCAGCCTAGGGACAGGGCGGCCCCAGCATTTT	CASSLGTGRPQHF
TRBD2	TRBV27	TRBJ2-1	-	TGTGCCAGCAGTTTGCTAGCGGTATACAATGAGCAGTTCTTC	CASSLLAVYNEQFF